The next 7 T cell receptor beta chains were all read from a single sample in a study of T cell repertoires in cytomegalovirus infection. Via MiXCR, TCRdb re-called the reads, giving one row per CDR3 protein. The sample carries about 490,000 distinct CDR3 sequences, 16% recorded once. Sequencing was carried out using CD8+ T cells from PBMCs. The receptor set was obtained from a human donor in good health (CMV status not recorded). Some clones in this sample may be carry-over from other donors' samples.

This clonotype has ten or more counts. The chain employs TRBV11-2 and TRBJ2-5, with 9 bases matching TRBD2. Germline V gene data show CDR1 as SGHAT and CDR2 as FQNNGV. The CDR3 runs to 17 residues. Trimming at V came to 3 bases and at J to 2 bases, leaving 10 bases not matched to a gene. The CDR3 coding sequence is TGTGCCAGCAGCTTTTTCTTGACTAGCGGATCTCAAGAGACCCAGTACTTC. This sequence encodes CASSFFLTSGSQETQYF.

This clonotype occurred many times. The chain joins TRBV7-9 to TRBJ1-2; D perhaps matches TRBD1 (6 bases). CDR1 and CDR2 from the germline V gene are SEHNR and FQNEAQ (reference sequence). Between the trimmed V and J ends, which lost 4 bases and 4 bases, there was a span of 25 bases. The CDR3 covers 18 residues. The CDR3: CASSYEDDRGQRIYGYTF. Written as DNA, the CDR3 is TGTGCCAGCAGCTATGAGGACGACCGCGGACAGCGCATCTATGGCTACACCTTC.

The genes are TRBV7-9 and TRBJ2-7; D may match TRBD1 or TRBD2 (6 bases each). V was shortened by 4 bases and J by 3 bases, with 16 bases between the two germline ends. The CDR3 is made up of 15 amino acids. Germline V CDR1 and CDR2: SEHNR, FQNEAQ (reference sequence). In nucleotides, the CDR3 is TGTGCCAGCAGCTCGTGGCGTGGAGGGGGCTACGAGCAGTACTTC. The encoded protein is CASSSWRGGGYEQYF.

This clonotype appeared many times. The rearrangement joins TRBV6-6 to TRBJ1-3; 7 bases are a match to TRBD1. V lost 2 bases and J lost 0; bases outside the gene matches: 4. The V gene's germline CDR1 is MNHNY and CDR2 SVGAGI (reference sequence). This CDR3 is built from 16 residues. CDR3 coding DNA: TGTGCCAGCAGTTACGGACAGGCCTTCTCTGGAAACACCATATATTTT. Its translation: CASSYGQAFSGNTIYF.

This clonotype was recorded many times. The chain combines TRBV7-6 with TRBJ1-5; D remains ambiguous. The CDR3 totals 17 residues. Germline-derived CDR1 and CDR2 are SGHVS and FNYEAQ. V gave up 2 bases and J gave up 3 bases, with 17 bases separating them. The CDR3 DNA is TGTGCCAGCAGCTTATCGCCCCCCGCTCCATACAATCAGCCCCAGCATTTT. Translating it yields CASSLSPPAPYNQPQHF.

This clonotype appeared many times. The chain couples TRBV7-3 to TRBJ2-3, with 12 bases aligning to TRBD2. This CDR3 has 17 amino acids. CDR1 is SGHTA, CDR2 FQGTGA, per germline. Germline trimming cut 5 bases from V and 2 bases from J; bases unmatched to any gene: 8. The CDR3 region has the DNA TGTGCCAGCAGCCGGGGACTAGCGGGCTCCTACACAGATACGCAGTATTTT. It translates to CASSRGLAGSYTDTQYF.

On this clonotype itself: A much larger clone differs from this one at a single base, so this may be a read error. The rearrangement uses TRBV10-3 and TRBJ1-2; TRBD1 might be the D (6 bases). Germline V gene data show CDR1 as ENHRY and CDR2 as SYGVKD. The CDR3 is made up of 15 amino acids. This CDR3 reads CAISELAGEDYVYTF. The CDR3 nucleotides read TGTGCCATCAGTGAGCTGGCAGGGGAGGACTATGTCTACACCTTC.